This T cell receptor (beta chain) was captured in a study of blood T cell repertoires in COVID-19. Sequencing was performed with immunoSEQ multiplex PCR; in TCRdb, only in-frame clones are kept and a portion is missing. The table has 260,000 or so clones, under 90% seen once. Note on this clone: Relative to the germline gene, one junction end is altered; a read error may explain this.

The source material was PBMCs or T cells enriched from blood (not recorded which). This clonotype originated in a woman aged 40 to 50 who had been exposed to COVID-19.

The DNA for the CDR3 is TGTGCGAGCACGCCCGGGGGATCCCAAGAGACCCAGTACTTC. Protein sequence: CASTPGGSQETQYF. The chain links TRBV6-6 to TRBJ2-5, with D perhaps matching TRBD2 (6 bases). CDR1 and CDR2 (germline): MNHNY, SVGAGI (reference sequence). The CDR3 consists of 14 residues.